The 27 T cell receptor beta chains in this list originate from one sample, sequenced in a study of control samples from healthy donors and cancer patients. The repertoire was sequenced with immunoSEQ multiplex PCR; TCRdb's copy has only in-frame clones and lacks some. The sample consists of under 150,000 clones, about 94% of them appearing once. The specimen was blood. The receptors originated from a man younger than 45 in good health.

The DNA of the CDR3 is TGTGCCACCCAGACAGGGACGGTTCAGCCCCAGCATTTT. Amino acids: CATQTGTVQPQHF. V usage is TRBV28 and J usage is TRBJ1-5, with TRBD1 matching 7 bases. The CDR3 runs 13 residues. J gave up 6 bases and V 10 bases, and 9 bases lay outside the gene matches. Per the germline V gene, CDR1 is MDHEN and CDR2 is SYDVKM.

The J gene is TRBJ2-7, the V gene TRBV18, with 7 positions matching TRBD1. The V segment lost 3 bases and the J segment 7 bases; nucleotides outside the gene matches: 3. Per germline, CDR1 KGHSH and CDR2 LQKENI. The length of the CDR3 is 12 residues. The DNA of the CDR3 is TGTGCCAGCTCACCTCGCAGGGGGGAGCAGTACTTC. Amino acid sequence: CASSPRRGEQYF. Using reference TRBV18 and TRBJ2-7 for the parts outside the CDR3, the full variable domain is NAGVMQNPRHLVRRRGQEARLRCSPMKGHSHVYWYRQLPEEGLKFMVYLQKENIIDESGMPKERFSAEFPKEGPSILRIQQVVRGDSAAYFCASSPRRGEQYFGPGTRLTVT.

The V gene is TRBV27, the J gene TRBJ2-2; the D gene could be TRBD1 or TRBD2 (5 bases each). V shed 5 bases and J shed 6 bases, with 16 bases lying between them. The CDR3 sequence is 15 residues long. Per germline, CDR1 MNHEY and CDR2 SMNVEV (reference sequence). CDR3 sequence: CASSLGDPGAGELFF. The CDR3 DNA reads TGTGCCAGCAGTCTGGGGGACCCTGGGGCCGGGGAGCTGTTTTTT.

CDR3 sequence: CASSLEGAGETQYF. CDR3 nucleotides: TGCGCCAGCAGCTTGGAGGGGGCAGGAGAGACCCAGTACTTC. The chain uses TRBV5-1 and TRBJ2-5; 7 positions match TRBD1. Germline-derived CDR1 and CDR2 are SGHRS and YFSETQ. The trim removed 0 bases at V and 4 bases at J, leaving 3 bases unmatched. The CDR3 is made up of 14 amino acids.

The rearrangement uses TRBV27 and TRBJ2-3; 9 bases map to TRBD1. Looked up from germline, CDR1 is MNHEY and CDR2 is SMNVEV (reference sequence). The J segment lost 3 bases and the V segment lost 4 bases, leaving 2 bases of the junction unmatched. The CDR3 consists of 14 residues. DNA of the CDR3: TGTGCCAGCAGTTCGACAGGGGGGACAGATACGCAGTATTTT. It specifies CASSSTGGTDTQYF.

The CDR3: CAISEGSSYEQYF. The CDR3 region has the DNA TGTGCCATCAGTGAGGGTAGTTCATACGAGCAGTACTTC. This sequence joins TRBV10-3 and TRBJ2-7, with D unresolved. CDR3 length equals 13 residues. V lost 2 bases and J lost 4, with 9 bases in between. The V gene's germline CDR1 is ENHRY and CDR2 SYGVKD.

CDR3 nucleotides: TGTGCCAGCAGCCCAGGGGGTGAAACCTACGAGCAGTACTTC. It encodes CASSPGGETYEQYF. The V call is TRBV7-9, the J call TRBJ2-7, with TRBD1 matching over 7 bases. Germline V gives CDR1 SEHNR, CDR2 FQNEAQ (reference sequence). After removal of 5 bases from V and 2 bases from J, the junction contained 6 bases not matched to a gene. The CDR3 has 14 residues.

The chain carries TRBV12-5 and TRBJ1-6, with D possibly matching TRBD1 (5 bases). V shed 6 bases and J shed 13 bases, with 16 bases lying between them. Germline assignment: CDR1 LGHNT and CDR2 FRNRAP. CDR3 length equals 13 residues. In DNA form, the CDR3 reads TGTGCTAGTGGCCTGGGGCGCGGGCTCCCCCTCCACTTT. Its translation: CASGLGRGLPLHF.

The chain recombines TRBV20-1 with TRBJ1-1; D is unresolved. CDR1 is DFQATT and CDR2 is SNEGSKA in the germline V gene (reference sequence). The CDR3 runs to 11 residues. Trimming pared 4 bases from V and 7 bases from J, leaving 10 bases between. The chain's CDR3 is CSAISLNEAFF. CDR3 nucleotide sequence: TGCAGTGCTATTAGTCTAAATGAAGCTTTCTTT.

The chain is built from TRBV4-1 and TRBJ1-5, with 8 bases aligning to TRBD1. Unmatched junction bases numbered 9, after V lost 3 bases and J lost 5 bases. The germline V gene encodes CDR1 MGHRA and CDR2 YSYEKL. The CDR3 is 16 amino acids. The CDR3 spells CASSQRLGTGDQPQHF. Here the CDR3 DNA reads TGCGCCAGCAGCCAGCGCCTCGGGACAGGTGATCAGCCCCAGCATTTT.

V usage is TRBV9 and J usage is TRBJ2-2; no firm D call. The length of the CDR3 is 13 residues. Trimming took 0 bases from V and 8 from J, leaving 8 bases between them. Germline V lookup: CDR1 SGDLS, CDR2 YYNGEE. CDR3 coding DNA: TGTGCCAGCAGCGTAGGGGTCAAAGGGGAGCTGTTTTTT. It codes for CASSVGVKGELFF.

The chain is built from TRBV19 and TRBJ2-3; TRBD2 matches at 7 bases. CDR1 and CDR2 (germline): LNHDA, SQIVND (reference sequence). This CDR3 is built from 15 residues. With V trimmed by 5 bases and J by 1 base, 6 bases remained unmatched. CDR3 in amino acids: CASSVSGARTDTQYF. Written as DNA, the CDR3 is TGTGCCAGTAGTGTCAGCGGGGCCCGCACAGATACGCAGTATTTT.

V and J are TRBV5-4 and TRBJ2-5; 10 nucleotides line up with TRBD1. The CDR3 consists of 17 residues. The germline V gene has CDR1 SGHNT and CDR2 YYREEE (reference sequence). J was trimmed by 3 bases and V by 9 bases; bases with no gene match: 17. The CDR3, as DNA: TGTGCCACCTACAAGAGGATCCGGACAGGGGGGGAAGAGACCCAGTACTTC. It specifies CATYKRIRTGGEETQYF.

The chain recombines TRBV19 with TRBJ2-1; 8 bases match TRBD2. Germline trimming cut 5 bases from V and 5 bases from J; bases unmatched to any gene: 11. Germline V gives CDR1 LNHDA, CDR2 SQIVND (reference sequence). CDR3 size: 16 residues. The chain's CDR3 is CASSPRGAGGNNEQFF. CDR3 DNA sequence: TGTGCCAGTAGTCCTCGTGGGGCGGGGGGCAACAATGAGCAGTTCTTC. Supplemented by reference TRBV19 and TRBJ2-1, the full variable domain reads DGGITQSPKYLFRKEGQNVTLSCEQNLNHDAMYWYRQDPGQGLRLIYYSQIVNDFQKGDIAEGYSVSREKKESFPLTVTSAQKNPTAFYLCASSPRGAGGNNEQFFGPGTRLTVL.

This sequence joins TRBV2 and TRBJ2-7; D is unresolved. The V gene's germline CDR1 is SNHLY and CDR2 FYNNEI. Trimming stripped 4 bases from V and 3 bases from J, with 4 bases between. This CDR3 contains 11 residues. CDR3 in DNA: TGTGCCAGCAGTGCCCGCTACGAGCAGTACTTC. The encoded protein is CASSARYEQYF.

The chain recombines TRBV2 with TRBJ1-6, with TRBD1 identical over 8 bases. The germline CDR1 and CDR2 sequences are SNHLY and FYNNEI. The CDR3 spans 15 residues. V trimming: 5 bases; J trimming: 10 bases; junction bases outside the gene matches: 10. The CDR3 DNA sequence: TGTGCCAGCAGTCCCCCTACAGGGGGTGGGTCACCCCTCCACTTT. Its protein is CASSPPTGGGSPLHF.

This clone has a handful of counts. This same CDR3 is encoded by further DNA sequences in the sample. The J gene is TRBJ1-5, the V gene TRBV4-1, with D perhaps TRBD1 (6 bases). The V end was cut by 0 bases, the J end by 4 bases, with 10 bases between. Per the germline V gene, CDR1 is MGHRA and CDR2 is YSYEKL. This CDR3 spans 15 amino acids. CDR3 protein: CASSQDGQFNQPQHF. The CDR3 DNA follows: TGCGCCAGCAGCCAAGACGGACAGTTTAATCAGCCCCAGCATTTT.

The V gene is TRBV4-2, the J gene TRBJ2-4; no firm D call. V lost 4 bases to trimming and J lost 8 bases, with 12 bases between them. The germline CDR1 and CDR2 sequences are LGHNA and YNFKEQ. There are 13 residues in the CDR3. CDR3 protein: CASSLTRADIQYF. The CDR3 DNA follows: TGTGCCAGCAGCCTAACCCGGGCTGACATTCAGTACTTC.

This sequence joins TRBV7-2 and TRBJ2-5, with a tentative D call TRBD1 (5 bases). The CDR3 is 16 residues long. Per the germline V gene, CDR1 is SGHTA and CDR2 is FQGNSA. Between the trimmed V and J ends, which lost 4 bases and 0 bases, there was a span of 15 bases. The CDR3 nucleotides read TGTGCCAGCAGCTCACCATTCCGACAGTACCAAGAGACCCAGTACTTC. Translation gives CASSSPFRQYQETQYF.

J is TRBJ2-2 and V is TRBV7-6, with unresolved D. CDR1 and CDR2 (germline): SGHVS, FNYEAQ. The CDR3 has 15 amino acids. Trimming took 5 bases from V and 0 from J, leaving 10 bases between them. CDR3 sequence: CASSPEGPNTGELFF. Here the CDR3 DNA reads TGTGCCAGCAGCCCGGAAGGGCCGAACACCGGGGAGCTGTTTTTT.

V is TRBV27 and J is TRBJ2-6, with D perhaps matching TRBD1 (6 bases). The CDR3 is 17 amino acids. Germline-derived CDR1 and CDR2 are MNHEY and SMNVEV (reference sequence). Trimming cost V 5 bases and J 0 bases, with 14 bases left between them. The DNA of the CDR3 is TGTGCCAGCAGTAACCCGGGACATCCCTCTGGGGCCAACGTCCTGACTTTC. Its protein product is CASSNPGHPSGANVLTF.

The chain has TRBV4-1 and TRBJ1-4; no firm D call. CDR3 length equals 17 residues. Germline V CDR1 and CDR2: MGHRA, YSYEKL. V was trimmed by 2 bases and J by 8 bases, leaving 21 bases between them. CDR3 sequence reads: CASSQHDWRAPTEKLFF. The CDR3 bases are TGCGCCAGCAGCCAACATGATTGGAGGGCGCCCACGGAAAAACTGTTTTTT.

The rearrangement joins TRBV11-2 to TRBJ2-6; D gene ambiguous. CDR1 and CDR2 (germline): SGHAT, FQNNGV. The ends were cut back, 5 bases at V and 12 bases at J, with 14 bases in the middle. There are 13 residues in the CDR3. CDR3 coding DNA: TGTGCCAGCAGCCCCGAAAGGGTTACCGTCCTGACTTTC. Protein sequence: CASSPERVTVLTF.

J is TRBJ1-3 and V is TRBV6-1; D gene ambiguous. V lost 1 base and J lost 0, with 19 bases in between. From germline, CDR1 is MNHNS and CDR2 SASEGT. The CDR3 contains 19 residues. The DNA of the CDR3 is TGTGCCAGCAGTGAAGTAGGTAGCTGGGGTCCGGGCTCTGGAAACACCATATATTTT. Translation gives CASSEVGSWGPGSGNTIYF.

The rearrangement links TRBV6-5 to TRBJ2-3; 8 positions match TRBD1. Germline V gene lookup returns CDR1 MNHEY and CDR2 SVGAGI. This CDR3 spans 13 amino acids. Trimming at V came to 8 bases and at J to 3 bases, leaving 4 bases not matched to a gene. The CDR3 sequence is CASQGARTDTQYF. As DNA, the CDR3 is TGTGCCAGCCAGGGGGCGAGGACAGATACGCAGTATTTT.

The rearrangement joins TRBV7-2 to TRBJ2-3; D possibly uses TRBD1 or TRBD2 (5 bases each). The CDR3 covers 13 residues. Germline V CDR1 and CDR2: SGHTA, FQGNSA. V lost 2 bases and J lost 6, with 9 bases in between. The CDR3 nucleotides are TGTGCCAGCAGCTTAAGCAGGGAGGATACGCAGTATTTT. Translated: CASSLSREDTQYF.

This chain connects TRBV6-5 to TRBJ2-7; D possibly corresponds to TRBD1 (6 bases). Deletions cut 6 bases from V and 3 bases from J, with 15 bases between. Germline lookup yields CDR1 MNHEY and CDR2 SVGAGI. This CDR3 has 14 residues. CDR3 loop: CASRLDRTFYEQYF. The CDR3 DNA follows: TGTGCCAGCAGGCTCGACAGGACTTTCTACGAGCAGTACTTC.